These 14 T cell receptor beta chains were all obtained from the same sample, sequenced in a study of blood T cell repertoires in COVID-19. Sequencing used immunoSEQ multiplex PCR; TCRdb keeps in-frame clones, though not all of them. The table has about 89,000 clones, around 75% seen once. The specimen was peripheral blood. All receptors come from a man between 65 and 85 years old with COVID-19, enrolled during active disease.

The rearrangement joins TRBV19 to TRBJ1-1; D is undetermined. The ends were cut back, 5 bases at V and 7 bases at J, with 14 bases in the middle. The CDR3 covers 13 residues. Germline values: CDR1 LNHDA, CDR2 SQIVND (reference sequence). The CDR3 here is CASSLMDWNEAFF. For the CDR3, the DNA is TGTGCCAGTAGTCTCATGGACTGGAATGAAGCTTTCTTT. The variable domain in full, with the rest retrieved from reference TRBV19 and TRBJ1-1, is DGGITQSPKYLFRKEGQNVTLSCEQNLNHDAMYWYRQDPGQGLRLIYYSQIVNDFQKGDIAEGYSVSREKKESFPLTVTSAQKNPTAFYLCASSLMDWNEAFFGQGTRLTVV.

This clone was counted a few times. V is TRBV3-1 (or the pseudogene TRBV3-2) and J is TRBJ2-5; TRBD2 aligns across 13 bases. The CDR3 consists of 17 residues. The V segment lost 4 bases and the J segment 4 bases; nucleotides outside the gene matches: 9. Per germline, CDR1 LGHDT and CDR2 YNNKEL (reference sequence). CDR3 DNA sequence: TGTGCCAGCAGCCTCCGACTAGCGGGGGGAGACCGAGAGACCCAGTACTTC. Its translation is CASSLRLAGGDRETQYF.

This clone has only one observation. The rearrangement links TRBV6-6 to TRBJ2-2, with D possibly matching TRBD2 (5 bases). Germline V gene lookup returns CDR1 MNHNY and CDR2 SVGAGI (reference sequence). V was trimmed by 5 bases and J by 4 bases, leaving 11 bases between them. The CDR3 spans 14 residues. DNA of the CDR3: TGTGCCAGCAGTCAGACTATGGGCACCGGGGAGCTGTTTTTT. This sequence encodes CASSQTMGTGELFF.

This clone was detected only a few times. The chain recombines TRBV6-1 with TRBJ2-3, with 7 bases matching TRBD2. The CDR3 totals 16 residues. After removal of 2 bases from V and 2 bases from J, the junction contained 7 bases not matched to a gene. CDR1 and CDR2 (germline): MNHNS, SASEGT. CDR3 DNA sequence: TGTGCCAGCAGTGAATGGCGGGGGACCTACACAGATACGCAGTATTTT. Its translation is CASSEWRGTYTDTQYF.

The chain couples TRBV19 to TRBJ1-1, with 8 bases that match TRBD1. V was pared by 2 bases and J by 6 bases, with 8 bases of the junction left unmatched. Germline CDR1 is LNHDA and CDR2 is SQIVND (reference sequence). CDR3 length equals 15 residues. The CDR3 region has the DNA TGTGCCAGTAGTATATTCAGGGGGCGAACACCTGAAGCTTTCTTT. As protein: CASSIFRGRTPEAFF.

V usage is TRBV6-2 or TRBV6-3 and J usage is TRBJ2-7; D is undetermined. The V gene lost 4 bases and the J gene lost 2 bases, with 3 bases spanning the gap. CDR1 and CDR2 from the germline V gene are MNHEY and SVGEGT. This CDR3 has 11 residues. CDR3 in amino acids: CASSSTYEQYF. In DNA form, the CDR3 reads TGTGCCAGCAGTTCCACCTACGAGCAGTACTTC.

The chain has TRBV27 and TRBJ1-1, with TRBD1 matching 7 bases. There are 15 residues in the CDR3. The ends lost 6 bases at V and 3 bases at J; junction bases unmatched: 10. The germline CDR1 and CDR2 sequences are MNHEY and SMNVEV (reference sequence). CDR3: CASSLRPTGDTEAFF. The CDR3 DNA sequence: TGTGCCAGCAGCCTTAGACCTACAGGGGACACTGAAGCTTTCTTT.

The rearrangement joins TRBV19 to TRBJ2-3; the match to TRBD2 covers 7 bases. V lost 6 bases, J lost 0 bases, and 9 bases stayed unmatched. The CDR3 extends over 16 amino acids. Germline V lookup: CDR1 LNHDA, CDR2 SQIVND (reference sequence). The CDR3 sequence is CASRSFFSGSTDTQYF. The CDR3 nucleotides read TGTGCCAGTAGAAGCTTCTTTAGCGGGAGCACAGATACGCAGTATTTT.

J is TRBJ2-3 and V is TRBV24-1; TRBD2 is a possible D gene (7 bases). CDR1 is KGHDR, CDR2 SFDVKD, per germline. The germline V and J ends were trimmed by 7 bases and 1 base, with 14 bases remaining between them. The CDR3 consists of 15 residues. CDR3 in DNA: TGTGCCACCAGCGGGGGCGCGGGGGGCACAGATACGCAGTATTTT. This codes for CATSGGAGGTDTQYF.

This clone was recorded once. This sequence joins TRBV15 and TRBJ1-4, with 9 bases identical to TRBD1. Germline V lookup: CDR1 LNHNV, CDR2 YYDKDF (reference sequence). Losses at the gene ends were 2 bases for V and 7 bases for J; bases not matched to a gene: 8. This CDR3 is 16 amino acids long. DNA of the CDR3: TGTGCCACCAGCAGAAAGTGGGGACAGGGCGGTGAAAAACTGTTTTTT. Translating it yields CATSRKWGQGGEKLFF.

The V gene is TRBV15, the J gene TRBJ2-7; TRBD1 matches at 8 bases. The V gene end was trimmed by 0 bases and the J gene end by 2 bases; junction bases not matched to a gene: 3. The CDR3 covers 15 residues. Germline V lookup: CDR1 LNHNV, CDR2 YYDKDF (reference sequence). The CDR3 DNA reads as TGTGCCACCAGCAGAGACCGACAGGGGACCTACGAGCAGTACTTC. This sequence encodes CATSRDRQGTYEQYF.

V usage is TRBV18 and J usage is TRBJ2-5; 9 bases are shared with TRBD1. J lost 5 bases, V lost 2 bases, and 3 bases had no gene match. From germline, CDR1 is KGHSH and CDR2 LQKENI. The CDR3 contains 14 residues. As DNA, the CDR3 is TGTGCCAGCTCACCAGGGACAGGGAGGGAGACCCAGTACTTC. It encodes CASSPGTGRETQYF.

The CDR3 sequence: CASSYVRAGDPGELFF. CDR3 bases: TGTGCCAGCAGTTATGTTCGAGCGGGAGATCCCGGGGAGCTGTTTTTT. The genes are TRBV6-2 or TRBV6-3 and TRBJ2-2, with 8 nucleotides matching TRBD2. Germline CDR1 MNHEY, CDR2 SVGEGT. The junction had 9 bases not matched to a gene; V was cut back by 3 bases and J by 6 bases. CDR3 size: 16 residues.

The chain joins TRBV6-5 to TRBJ2-5, with TRBD2 matching over 9 bases. In germline, CDR1 is MNHEY, CDR2 SVGAGI. The CDR3 sequence is 15 residues long. V dropped 6 bases and J dropped 5; count of bases not matched to a gene: 10. CDR3 bases: TGTGCCAGCAGCCGGATGCGGGGGGGCCTGGAGACCCAGTACTTC. Amino acid sequence: CASSRMRGGLETQYF.